The present T cell receptor beta chain was sequenced within a study of shared clonotypes between healthy human individuals (TCRdb year 2020). Background on the whole study: The cohort included a few men and a couple of women between 18 and 49 years of age. Each donor's leukapheresis produced roughly between about 0.8 and 10 billion PBMCs. The study deeply sequenced blood TCR repertoires of about five healthy adults to estimate repertoire size and the extent of clonotype sharing between individuals. To increase sequencing depth and limit assay-specific biases, different laboratories used diverse techniques to prepare libraries and sequence TCR repertoires.

The donors were healthy, HIV-negative adults who had no recently reported acute infections or vaccinations. Only Caucasian adults living in Nashville, Tennessee, USA were represented among the donors. In the unsorted samples, roughly 90 million PBMCs were counted, and genomic DNA was extracted using the QIAamp DNA Blood Mini kit. After blood collection by leukapheresis, PBMCs were isolated using Ficoll-Histopaque density gradient centrifugation and then cryopreserved in the vapor phase of liquid nitrogen. Using the deep immunoSEQ assay, multiplex PCR amplified TCR CDR3 regions from genomic DNA. Extracted genomic DNA from each cell subset was distributed evenly across all wells of several immunoSEQ 96-well plates, and each plate was treated as a replicate. For unsorted PBMC, each replicate PCR was loaded with about 300 ng genomic DNA, equivalent to some 27,000 T cell genomes. Unsorted PBMC genomic DNA was sequenced across ten immunoSEQ deep assay plates. The purified libraries were quantified using a Qubit 3.0 fluorometer, sized with a Bioanalyzer 2100, and then quantified again using the KAPA Library Quantification kit. Every immunoSEQ 96-well plate was sequenced on a separate single-read 150-cycle Illumina NextSeq 550 flow cell. The original methods were these. Because the immunoSEQ output held only junctional sequences and lacked quality scores, the filtering could not match the filtering applied to full-length reads. To assign V/J genes and CDR3, sequences were annotated using PyIR, a Python wrapper for IgBLAST v1.9, with IMGT germline references. Reads were removed for weak V/J assignments (E-value above 1e-6), missing CDR3, stop codons, out-of-frame junctions, or ambiguous translated residues. V3J clonotypes were defined by identical inferred V gene, J gene, and CDR3 amino acid sequence. Percentage overlap between repertoires was calculated by dividing the number of shared unique clonotypes by the size of the smaller repertoire. RTK rarefaction, the Chao1 estimator, and Recon v2.1 estimates of unobserved clonotypes were used to assess repertoire richness. TCRdb obtained this table from immuneACCESS and retained in-frame rearrangements with V and J assigned. These tables miss some clones; where compared with another copy, unresolved V genes account for less than half of the shortfall, and the remainder is unexplained. D and trimming come from the DNA, and the V and J calls and clone size come from that table. Within this sample are hundreds of thousands of clones, with around 80% of them counted one time only. Jointly, the top ten make up 10% to 15% of the sample.

Its CDR3 holds 13 amino acids, cysteine through phenylalanine. Left in the record is the CDR3 DNA by itself, 39 bases read in frame from the first base. At the junction V is shortened by 2 bases and J by 7 bases, with 9 bases in between. CDR1 and CDR2 are drawn from the germline V gene: SGHTA, FQGNSA. About this clone itself: This receptor's antigen is unknown. No per-base quality is available; no much larger clone lies one base away.

The investigation overall reported the following: Only blood was sampled, and tissue TCR repertoires likely differ from those in blood. Pairwise subsampling led to the expectation that sequencing depth would affect the degree of clonotype sharing among donors. The small number of donors limited the genetic and exposure-history diversity represented.

The specimen sequenced was PBMCs. This TCR was recovered from a woman between 40 and 50 years old in good health. Some clones in this sample may be carry-over from other donors' samples. The rearranged segments are TRBV7-2 and TRBJ1-5; TRBD1 might be the D gene, on 5 matching bases. The nucleotides read TGTGCCAGCAGCTTACGGGGGGGACAGCCCCAGCATTTT. Translation gives CASSLRGGQPQHF.